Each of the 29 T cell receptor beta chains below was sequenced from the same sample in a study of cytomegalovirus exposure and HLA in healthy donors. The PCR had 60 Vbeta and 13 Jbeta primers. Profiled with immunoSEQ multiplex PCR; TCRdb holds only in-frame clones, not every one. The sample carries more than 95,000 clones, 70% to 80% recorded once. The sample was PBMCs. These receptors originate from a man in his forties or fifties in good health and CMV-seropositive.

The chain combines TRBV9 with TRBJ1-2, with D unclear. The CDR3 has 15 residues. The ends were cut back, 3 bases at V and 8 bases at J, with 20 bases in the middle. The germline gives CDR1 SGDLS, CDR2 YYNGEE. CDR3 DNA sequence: TGTGCCAGCAGCGCCCCAGTGAGAGAAGAGGGCGGCTACACCTTC. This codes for CASSAPVREEGGYTF.

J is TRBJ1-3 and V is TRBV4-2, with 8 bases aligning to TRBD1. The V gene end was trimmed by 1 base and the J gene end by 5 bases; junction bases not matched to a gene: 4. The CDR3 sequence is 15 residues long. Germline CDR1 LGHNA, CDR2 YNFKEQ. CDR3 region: CASSQGTGYRNTIYF. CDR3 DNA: TGTGCCAGCAGCCAAGGGACAGGGTACAGAAACACCATATATTTT.

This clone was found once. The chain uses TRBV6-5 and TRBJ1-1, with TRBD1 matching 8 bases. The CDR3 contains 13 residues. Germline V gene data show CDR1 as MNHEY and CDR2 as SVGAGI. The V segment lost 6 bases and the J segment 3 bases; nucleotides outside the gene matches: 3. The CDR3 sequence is CASSPDRDTEAFF. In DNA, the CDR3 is TGTGCCAGCAGCCCGGACAGGGACACTGAAGCTTTCTTT.

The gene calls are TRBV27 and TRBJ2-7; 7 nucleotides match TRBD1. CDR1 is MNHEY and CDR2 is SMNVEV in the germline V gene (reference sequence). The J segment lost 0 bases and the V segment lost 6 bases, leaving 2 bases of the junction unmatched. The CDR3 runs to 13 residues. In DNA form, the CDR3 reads TGTGCCAGCAGAAGGGGGCCCTCCTACGAGCAGTACTTC. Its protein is CASRRGPSYEQYF.

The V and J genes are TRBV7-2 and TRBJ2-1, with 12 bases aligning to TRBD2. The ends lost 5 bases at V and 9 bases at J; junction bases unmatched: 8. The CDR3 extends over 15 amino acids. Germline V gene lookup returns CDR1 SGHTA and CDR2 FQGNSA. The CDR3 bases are TGTGCCAGCAGCCCAGGACTAGCGGGATATGGTGAGCAGTTCTTC. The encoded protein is CASSPGLAGYGEQFF.

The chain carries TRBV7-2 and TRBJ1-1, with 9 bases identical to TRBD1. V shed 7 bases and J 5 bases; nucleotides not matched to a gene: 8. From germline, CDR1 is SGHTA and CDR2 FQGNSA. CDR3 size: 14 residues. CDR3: CASTPWDRDTEAFF. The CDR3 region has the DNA TGTGCCAGCACCCCTTGGGACAGGGATACTGAAGCTTTCTTT.

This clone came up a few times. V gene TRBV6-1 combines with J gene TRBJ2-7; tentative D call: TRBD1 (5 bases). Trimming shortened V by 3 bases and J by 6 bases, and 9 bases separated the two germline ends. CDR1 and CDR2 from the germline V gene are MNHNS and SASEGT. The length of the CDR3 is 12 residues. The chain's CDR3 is CASSDRVGEQYF. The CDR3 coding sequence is TGTGCCAGCAGTGACAGGGTTGGCGAGCAGTACTTC.

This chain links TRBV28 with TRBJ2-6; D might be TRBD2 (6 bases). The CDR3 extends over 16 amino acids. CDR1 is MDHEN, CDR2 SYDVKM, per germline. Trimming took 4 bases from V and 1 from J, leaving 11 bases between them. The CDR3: CASSSGGRSGANVLTF. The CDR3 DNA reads TGTGCCAGCAGTTCTGGGGGGAGATCTGGGGCCAACGTCCTGACTTTC.

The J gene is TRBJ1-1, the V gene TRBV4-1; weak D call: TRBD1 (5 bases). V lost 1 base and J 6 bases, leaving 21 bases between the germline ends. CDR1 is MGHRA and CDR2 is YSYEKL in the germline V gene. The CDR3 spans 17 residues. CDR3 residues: CASSQVRSGSYVSEAFF. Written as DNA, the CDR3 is TGCGCCAGCAGCCAAGTCAGGTCAGGGTCGTATGTGTCTGAAGCTTTCTTT.

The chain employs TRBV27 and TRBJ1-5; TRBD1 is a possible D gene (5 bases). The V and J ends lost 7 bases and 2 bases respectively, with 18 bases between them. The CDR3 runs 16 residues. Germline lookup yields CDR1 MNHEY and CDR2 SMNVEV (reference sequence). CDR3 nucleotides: TGTGCCAGCACCAAGGTGGGGGGGTTGCGCAATCAGCCCCAGCATTTT. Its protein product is CASTKVGGLRNQPQHF.

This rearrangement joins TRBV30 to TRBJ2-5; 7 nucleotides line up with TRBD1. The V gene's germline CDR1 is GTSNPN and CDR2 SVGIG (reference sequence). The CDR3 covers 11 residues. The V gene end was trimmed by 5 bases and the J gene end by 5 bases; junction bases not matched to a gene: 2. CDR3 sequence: CAWDRAETQYF. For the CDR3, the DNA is TGTGCCTGGGACAGGGCCGAGACCCAGTACTTC.

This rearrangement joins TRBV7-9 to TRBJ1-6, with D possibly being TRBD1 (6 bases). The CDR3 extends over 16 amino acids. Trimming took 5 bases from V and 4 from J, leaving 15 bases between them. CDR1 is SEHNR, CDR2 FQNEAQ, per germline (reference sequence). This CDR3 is CASSTWTVAYNSPLHF. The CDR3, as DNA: TGTGCCAGCAGCACTTGGACAGTCGCTTATAATTCACCCCTCCACTTT. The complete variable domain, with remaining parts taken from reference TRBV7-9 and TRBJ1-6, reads DTGVSQNPRHKITKRGQNVTFRCDPISEHNRLYWYRQTLGQGPEFLTYFQNEAQLEKSRLLSDRFSAERPKGSFSTLEIQRTEQGDSAMYLCASSTWTVAYNSPLHFGNGTRLTVT.

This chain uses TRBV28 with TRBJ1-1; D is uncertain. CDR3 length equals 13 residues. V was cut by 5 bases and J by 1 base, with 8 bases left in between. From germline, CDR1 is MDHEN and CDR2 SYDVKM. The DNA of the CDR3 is TGTGCCAGCAGTCCCCCGAGGAACACTGAAGCTTTCTTT. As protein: CASSPPRNTEAFF.

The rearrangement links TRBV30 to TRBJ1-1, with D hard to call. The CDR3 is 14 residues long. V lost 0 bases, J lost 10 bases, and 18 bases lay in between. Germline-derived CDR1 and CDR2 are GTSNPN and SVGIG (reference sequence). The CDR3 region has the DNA TGTGCCTGGAGTGTACGGGGAAGGACCGGGAGAGCTTTCTTT. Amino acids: CAWSVRGRTGRAFF.

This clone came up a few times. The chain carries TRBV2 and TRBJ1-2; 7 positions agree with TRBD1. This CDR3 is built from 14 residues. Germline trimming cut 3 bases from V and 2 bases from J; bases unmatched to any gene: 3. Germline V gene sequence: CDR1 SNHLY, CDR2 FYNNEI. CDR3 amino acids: CASSEDRNNYGYTF. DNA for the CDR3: TGTGCCAGCAGTGAGGACAGGAACAACTATGGCTACACCTTC.

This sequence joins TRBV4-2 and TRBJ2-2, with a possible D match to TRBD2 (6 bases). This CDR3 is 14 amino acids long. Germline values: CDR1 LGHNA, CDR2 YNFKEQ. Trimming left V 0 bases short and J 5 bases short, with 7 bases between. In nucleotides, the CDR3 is TGTGCCAGCAGCCAAGAGCGGGAAACCGGGGAGCTGTTTTTT. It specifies CASSQERETGELFF.

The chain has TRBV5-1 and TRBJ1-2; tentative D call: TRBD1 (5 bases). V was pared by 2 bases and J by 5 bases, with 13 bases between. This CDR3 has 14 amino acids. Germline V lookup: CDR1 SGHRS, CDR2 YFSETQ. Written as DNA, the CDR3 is TGCGCCAGCAGCTTTCAGGGAATTGGGTATGGCTACACCTTC. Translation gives CASSFQGIGYGYTF.

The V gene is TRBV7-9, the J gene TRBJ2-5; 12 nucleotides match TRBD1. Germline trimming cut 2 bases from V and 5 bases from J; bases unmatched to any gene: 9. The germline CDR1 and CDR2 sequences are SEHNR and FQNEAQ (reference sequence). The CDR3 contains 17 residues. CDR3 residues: CASSLWFGTGGQETQYF. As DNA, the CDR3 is TGTGCCAGCAGCTTATGGTTCGGGACAGGGGGCCAGGAGACCCAGTACTTC.

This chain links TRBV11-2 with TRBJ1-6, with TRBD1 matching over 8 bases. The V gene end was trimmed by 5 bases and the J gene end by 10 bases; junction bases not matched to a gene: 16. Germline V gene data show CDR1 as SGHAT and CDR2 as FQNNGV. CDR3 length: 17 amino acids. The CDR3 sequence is CASSTRGAGGGGSPLHF. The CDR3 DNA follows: TGTGCCAGCAGCACTAGGGGGGCAGGGGGCGGTGGATCACCCCTCCACTTT.

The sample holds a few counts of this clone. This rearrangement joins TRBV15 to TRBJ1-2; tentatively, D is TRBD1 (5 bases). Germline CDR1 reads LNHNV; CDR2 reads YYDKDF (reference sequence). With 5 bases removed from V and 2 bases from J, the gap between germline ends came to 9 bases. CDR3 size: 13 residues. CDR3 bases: TGTGCCACCAGCCAGGCAGGGAACTATGGCTACACCTTC. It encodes CATSQAGNYGYTF.

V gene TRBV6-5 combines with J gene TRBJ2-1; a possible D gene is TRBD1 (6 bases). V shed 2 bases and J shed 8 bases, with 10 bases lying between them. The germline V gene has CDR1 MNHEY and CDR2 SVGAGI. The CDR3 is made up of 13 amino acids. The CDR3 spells CASSYRAGDEQFF. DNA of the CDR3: TGTGCCAGCAGTTACCGTGCAGGGGATGAGCAGTTCTTC.

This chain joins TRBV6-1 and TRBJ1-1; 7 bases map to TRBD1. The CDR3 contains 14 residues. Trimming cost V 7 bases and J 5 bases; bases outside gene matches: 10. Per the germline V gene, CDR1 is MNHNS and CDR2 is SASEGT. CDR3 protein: CASTSGGPRTEAFF. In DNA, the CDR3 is TGTGCCAGCACCTCAGGGGGGCCCCGAACTGAAGCTTTCTTT.

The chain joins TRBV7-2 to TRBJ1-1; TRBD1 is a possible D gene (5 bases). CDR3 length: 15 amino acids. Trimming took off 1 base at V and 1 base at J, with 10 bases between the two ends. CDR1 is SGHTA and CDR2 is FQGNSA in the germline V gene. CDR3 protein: CASSLGGRGNTEAFF. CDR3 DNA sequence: TGTGCCAGCAGCTTAGGCGGAAGGGGGAACACTGAAGCTTTCTTT.

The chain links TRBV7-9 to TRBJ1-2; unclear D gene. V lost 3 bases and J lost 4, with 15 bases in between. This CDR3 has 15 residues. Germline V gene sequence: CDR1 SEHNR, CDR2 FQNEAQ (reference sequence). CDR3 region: CASSLGSRVAYGYTF. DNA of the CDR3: TGTGCCAGCAGCTTGGGGAGTAGGGTGGCCTATGGCTACACCTTC. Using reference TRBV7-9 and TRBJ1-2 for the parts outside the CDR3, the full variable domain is DTGVSQNPRHKITKRGQNVTFRCDPISEHNRLYWYRQTLGQGPEFLTYFQNEAQLEKSRLLSDRFSAERPKGSFSTLEIQRTEQGDSAMYLCASSLGSRVAYGYTFGSGTRLTVV.

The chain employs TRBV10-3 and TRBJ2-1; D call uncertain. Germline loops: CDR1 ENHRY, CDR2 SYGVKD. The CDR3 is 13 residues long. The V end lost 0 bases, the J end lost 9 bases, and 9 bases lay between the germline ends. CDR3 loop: CAISESSDGEQFF. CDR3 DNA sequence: TGTGCCATCAGTGAGTCGAGCGACGGTGAGCAGTTCTTC.

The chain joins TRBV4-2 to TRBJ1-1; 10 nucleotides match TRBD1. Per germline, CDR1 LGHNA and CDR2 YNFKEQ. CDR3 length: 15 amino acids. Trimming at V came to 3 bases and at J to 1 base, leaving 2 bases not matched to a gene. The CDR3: CASSQDRGTNTEAFF. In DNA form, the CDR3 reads TGTGCCAGCAGCCAGGACAGGGGGACGAACACTGAAGCTTTCTTT.

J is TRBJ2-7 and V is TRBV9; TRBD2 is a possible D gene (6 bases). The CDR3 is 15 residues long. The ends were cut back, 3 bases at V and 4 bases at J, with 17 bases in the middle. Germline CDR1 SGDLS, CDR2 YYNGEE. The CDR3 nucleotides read TGTGCCAGCAGCGCTGGGTTCGGGGGTTTTTACGAGCAGTACTTC. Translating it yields CASSAGFGGFYEQYF.

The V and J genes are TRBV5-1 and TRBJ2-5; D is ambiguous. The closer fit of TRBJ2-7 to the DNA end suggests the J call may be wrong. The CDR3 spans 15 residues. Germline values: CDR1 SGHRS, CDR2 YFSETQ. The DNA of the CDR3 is TGCGCCAGCAGCCGCAACTTGGAGACCCCCTACGAGCAGTACTTC. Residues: CASSRNLETPYEQYF.

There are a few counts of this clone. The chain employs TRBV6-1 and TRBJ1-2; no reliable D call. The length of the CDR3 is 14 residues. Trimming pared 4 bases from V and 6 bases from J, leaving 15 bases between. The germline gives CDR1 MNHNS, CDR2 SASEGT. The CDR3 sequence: CASSGALSTHGYTF. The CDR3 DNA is TGTGCCAGCAGTGGAGCGCTCTCAACTCATGGCTACACCTTC.